This record looks at one T cell receptor beta chain sequence and its context. The data derive from a study of blood T cell repertoires in COVID-19. Across the whole study: Whether acute or convalescent, the COVID-19 samples came from the United States, Italy and Spain. In each case, the material was cDNA or gDNA derived from T cells, B-cell-depleted T cells, or PBMCs.

Authors' data handling: Using reference gene primer amplification, nucleated cell counts were estimated. Profiling relied on immunoSEQ multiplex PCR, and the TCRdb table lists in-frame clones only, not all of them. The DNA gave D and trimming, while V, J and clone size come from that table. Of about 100,000 clones in the sample, more than 65% were seen once. CDR1 and CDR2 from the germline V gene are SGHNT and YYREEE (reference sequence). There are 14 residues in the CDR3. With 5 bases clipped from V and 5 bases from J, the junction kept 5 bases outside the gene matches. The sequenced material came from peripheral blood. This TCR was sampled from a woman in her 70s with acute or convalescent COVID-19. The rearrangement joins TRBV5-4 to TRBJ2-5, with 11 nucleotides matching TRBD1. CDR3 region: CASRRDRGSETQYF. In DNA, the CDR3 is TGTGCCAGCAGGAGGGACAGGGGGTCGGAGACCCAGTACTTC. The full variable domain, rest sourced from reference TRBV5-4 and TRBJ2-5, is ETGVTQSPTHLIKTRGQQVTLRCSSQSGHNTVSWYQQALGQGPQFIFQYYREEENGRGNFPPRFSGLQFPNYSSELNVNALELDDSALYLCASRRDRGSETQYFGPGTRLLVL.